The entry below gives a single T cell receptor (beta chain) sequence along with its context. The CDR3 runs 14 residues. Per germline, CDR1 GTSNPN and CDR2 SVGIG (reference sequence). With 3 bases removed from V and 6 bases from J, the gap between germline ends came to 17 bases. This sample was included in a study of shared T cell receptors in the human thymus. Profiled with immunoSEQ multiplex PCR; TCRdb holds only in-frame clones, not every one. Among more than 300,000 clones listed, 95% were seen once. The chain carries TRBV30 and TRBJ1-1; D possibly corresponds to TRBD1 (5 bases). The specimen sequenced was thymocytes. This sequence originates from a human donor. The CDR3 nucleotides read TGTGCCTGGAGCGCTTTCAGGGTAGGGCCTGAAGCTTTCTTT. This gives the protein CAWSAFRVGPEAFF. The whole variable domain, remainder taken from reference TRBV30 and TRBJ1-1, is SQTIHQWPATLVQPVGSPLSLECTVEGTSNPNLYWYRQAAGRGLQLLFYSVGIGQISSEVPQNLSASRPQDRQFILSSKKLLLSDSGFYLCAWSAFRVGPEAFFGQGTRLTVV.